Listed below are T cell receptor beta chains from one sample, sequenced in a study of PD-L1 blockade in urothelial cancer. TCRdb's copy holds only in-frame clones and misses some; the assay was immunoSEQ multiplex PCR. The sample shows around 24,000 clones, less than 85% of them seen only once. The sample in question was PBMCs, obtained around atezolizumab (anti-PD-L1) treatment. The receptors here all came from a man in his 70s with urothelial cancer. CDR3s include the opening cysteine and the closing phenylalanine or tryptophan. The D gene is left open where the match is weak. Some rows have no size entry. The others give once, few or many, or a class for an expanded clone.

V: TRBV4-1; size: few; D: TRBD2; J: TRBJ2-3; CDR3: CASSLLAGGSTDTQYF; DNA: TGCGCCAGCAGCCTCCTAGCGGGAGGGAGCACAGATACGCAGTATTTT
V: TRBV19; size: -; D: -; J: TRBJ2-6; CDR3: CASSRSSGANVLTF; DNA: TGTGCCAGTAGTCGTTCCTCTGGGGCCAACGTCCTGACTTTC
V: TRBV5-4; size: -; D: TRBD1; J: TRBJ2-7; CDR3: CASSPGQGNEQYF; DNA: TGTGCCAGCAGCCCGGGACAGGGTAACGAGCAGTACTTC
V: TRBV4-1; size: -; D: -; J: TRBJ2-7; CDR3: CASSREPSGLEFYEQYF; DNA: TGCGCCAGCAGCCGAGAGCCATCGGGACTGGAATTCTACGAGCAGTACTTC
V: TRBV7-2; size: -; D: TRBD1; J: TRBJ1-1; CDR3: CASSSRTGWPLWAEAFF; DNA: TGTGCCAGCAGCTCTCGGACAGGGTGGCCGCTTTGGGCTGAAGCTTTCTTT
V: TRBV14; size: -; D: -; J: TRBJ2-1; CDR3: CASSQPAGPQRHEQFF; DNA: TGTGCCAGCAGCCAACCGGCGGGACCCCAGCGACATGAGCAGTTCTTC
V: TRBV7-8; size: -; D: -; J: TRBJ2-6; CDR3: CASSYRESGANVLTF; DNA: TGTGCCAGCAGCTACAGGGAGTCTGGGGCCAACGTCCTGACTTTC
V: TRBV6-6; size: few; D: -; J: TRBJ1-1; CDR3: CASRGSGGDTEAFF; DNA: TGTGCCAGCAGGGGGTCTGGGGGGGACACTGAAGCTTTCTTT
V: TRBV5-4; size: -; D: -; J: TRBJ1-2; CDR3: CASSFDRSYGYTF; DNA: TGTGCCAGCAGCTTTGACAGGTCGTATGGCTACACCTTC
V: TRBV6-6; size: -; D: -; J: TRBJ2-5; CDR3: CASSLIAETQYF; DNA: TGTGCCAGCAGTTTAATTGCGGAGACCCAGTACTTC
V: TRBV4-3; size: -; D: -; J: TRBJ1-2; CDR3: CASSLRRDVSGYTF; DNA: TGCGCCAGCAGCCTACGGAGGGACGTCAGCGGCTACACCTTC
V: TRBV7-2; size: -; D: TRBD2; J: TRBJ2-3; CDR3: CASSLHVLAGAGDTQYF; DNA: TGTGCCAGCAGCTTACACGTTCTAGCGGGAGCGGGTGATACGCAGTATTTT
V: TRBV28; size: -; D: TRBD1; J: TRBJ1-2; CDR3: CASRTGGNYGYTF; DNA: TGTGCCAGCAGGACAGGGGGTAACTATGGCTACACCTTC
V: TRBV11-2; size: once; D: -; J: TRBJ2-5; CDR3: CASSLDPGETQYF; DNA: TGTGCCAGCAGCTTAGACCCCGGTGAGACCCAGTACTTC
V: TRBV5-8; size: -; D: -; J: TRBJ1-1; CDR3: CASSPMAGIWNTEAFF; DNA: TGTGCCAGCAGCCCTATGGCCGGGATCTGGAACACTGAAGCTTTCTTT
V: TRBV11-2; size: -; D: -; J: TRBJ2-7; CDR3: CASSPSYEQYF; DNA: TGTGCCAGCAGCCCATCCTACGAGCAGTACTTC
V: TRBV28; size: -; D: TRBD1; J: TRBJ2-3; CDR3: CASSFGQGGDTQYF; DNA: TGTGCCAGCAGTTTCGGACAGGGGGGTGATACGCAGTATTTT
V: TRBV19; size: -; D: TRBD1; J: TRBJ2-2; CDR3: CASSIKAGGAPGELFF; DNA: TGTGCCAGTAGTATAAAGGCAGGGGGCGCACCCGGGGAGCTGTTTTTT
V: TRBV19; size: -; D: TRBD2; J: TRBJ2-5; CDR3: CASSTLAGAETQYF; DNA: TGTGCCAGTAGTACATTAGCGGGAGCCGAGACCCAGTACTTC
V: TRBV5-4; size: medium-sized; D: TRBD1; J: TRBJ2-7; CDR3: CASSQPGQGVEQYF; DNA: TGTGCCAGCAGCCAACCTGGACAGGGTGTGGAGCAGTACTTC
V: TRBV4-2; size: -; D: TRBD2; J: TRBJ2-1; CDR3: CASSQTGSGVWTDEQFF; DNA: TGTGCCAGCAGCCAAACCGGCAGCGGGGTTTGGACTGATGAGCAGTTCTTC
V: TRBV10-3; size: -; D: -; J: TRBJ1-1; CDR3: CASAGGVQVSPAFF; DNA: TGTGCCAGCGCCGGAGGGGTCCAGGTCTCTCCGGCTTTCTTT
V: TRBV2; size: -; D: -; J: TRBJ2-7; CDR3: CASRADSYEQYF; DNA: TGTGCCAGCAGGGCGGACAGCTACGAGCAGTACTTC
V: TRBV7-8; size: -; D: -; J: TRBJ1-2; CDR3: CASSLHVTANYGYTF; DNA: TGTGCCAGCAGCTTACATGTGACAGCTAACTATGGCTACACCTTC
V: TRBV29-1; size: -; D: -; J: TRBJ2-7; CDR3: CSVVLAYEQYF; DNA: TGCAGCGTTGTTCTAGCCTACGAGCAGTACTTC
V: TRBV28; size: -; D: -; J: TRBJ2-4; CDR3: CASSLSGALAKNIQYF; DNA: TGTGCCAGCAGTTTAAGTGGGGCCCTAGCCAAAAACATTCAGTACTTC
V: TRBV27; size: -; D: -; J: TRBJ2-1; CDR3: CASSWTGSYNEQFF; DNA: TGTGCCAGCAGTTGGACGGGATCCTACAATGAGCAGTTCTTC
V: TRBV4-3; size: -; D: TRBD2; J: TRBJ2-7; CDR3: CASSQDMNGGSWYEQYF; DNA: TGCGCCAGCAGCCAAGATATGAATGGCGGGAGCTGGTACGAGCAGTACTTC
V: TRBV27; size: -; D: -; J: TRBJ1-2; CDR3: CASSLGIPGRYGYTF; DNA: TGTGCCAGCAGCTTGGGGATTCCTGGGAGATATGGCTACACCTTC
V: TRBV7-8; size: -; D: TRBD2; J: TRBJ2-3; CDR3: CASSLGREGQGTDTQYF; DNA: TGTGCCAGCAGCTTAGGGCGGGAGGGCCAGGGCACAGATACGCAGTATTTT
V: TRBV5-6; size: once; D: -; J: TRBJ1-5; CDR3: CASSETRARGAQPQHF; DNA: TGTGCCAGCAGCGAAACCAGGGCCAGAGGAGCCCAGCCCCAGCATTTT
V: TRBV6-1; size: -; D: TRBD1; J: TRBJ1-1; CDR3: CASSGGFFRRTEAFF; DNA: TGTGCCAGCTCAGGGGGGTTCTTTAGGAGGACTGAAGCTTTCTTT
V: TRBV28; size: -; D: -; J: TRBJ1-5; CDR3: CASSLFEQRVFSNQPQHF; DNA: TGTGCCAGCAGTTTATTCGAACAGAGGGTTTTTAGCAATCAGCCCCAGCATTTT
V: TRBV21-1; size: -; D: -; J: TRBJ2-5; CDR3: CASSKEEYQGETQYF; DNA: TGTGCCAGCAGCAAAGAGGAGTACCAGGGAGAGACCCAGTACTTC
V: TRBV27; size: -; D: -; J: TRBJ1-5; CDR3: CASSLHSNQPQHF; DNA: TGTGCCAGCAGTTTACATAGCAATCAGCCCCAGCATTTT
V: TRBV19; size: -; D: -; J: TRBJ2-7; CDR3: CASSITAGILYEQYF; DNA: TGTGCCAGTAGTATCACGGCAGGGATCCTCTACGAGCAGTACTTC
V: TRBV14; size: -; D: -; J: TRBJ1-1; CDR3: CASSRWGGLNTEAFF; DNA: TGTGCCAGCAGCCGTTGGGGAGGCTTGAACACTGAAGCTTTCTTT
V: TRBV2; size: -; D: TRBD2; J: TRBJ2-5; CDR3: CASSPGTSGTQETQYF; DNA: TGTGCCAGCAGTCCCGGGACTAGCGGAACCCAAGAGACCCAGTACTTC
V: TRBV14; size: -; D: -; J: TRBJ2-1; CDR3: CASSQGNVISGDEQFF; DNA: TGTGCCAGCAGCCAAGGTAACGTCATAAGCGGCGATGAGCAGTTCTTC